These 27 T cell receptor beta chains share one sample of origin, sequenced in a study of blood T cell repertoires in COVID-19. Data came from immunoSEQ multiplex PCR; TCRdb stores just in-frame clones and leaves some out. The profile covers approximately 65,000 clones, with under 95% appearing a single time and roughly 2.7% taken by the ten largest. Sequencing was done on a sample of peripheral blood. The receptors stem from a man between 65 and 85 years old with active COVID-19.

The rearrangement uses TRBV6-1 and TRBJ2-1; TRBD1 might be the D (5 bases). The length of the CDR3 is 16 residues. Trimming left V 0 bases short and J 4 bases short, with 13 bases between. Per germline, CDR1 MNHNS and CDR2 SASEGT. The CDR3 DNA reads TGTGCCAGCAGTGAAGCCGACAGCCTACCATACAATGAGCAGTTCTTC. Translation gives CASSEADSLPYNEQFF.

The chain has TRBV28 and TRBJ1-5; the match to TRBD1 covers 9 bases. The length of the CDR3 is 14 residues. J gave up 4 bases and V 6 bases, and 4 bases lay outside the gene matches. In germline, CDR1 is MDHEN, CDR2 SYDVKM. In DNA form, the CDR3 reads TGTGCCAGCAGCTCCGGGACAGGGAATCAGCCCCAGCATTTT. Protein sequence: CASSSGTGNQPQHF.

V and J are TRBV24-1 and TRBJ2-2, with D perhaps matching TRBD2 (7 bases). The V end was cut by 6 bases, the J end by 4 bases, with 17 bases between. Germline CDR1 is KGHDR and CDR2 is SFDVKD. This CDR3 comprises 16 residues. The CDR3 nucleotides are TGTGCCACCAGTTGGGGGCGGGGGCCTTCCACCGGGGAGCTGTTTTTT. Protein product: CATSWGRGPSTGELFF.

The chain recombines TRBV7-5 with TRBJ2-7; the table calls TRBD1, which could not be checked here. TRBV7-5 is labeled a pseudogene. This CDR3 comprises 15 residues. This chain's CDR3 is CARSSETGNSHEQYF. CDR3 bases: TGTGCCAGAAGCTCCGAGACAGGGAATTCCCACGAGCAGTACTTC.

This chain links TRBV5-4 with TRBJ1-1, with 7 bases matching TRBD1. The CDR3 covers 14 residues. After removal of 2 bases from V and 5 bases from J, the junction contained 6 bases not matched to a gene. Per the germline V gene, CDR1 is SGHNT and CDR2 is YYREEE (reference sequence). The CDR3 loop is CASSFYAGGTEAFF. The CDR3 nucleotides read TGTGCCAGCAGCTTTTACGCAGGGGGGACTGAAGCTTTCTTT.

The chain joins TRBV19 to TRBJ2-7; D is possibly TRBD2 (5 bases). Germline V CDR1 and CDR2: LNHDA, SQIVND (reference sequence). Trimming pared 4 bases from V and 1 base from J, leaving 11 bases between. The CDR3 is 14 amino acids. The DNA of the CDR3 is TGTGCCAGTAGTACGCCCGGGATATCCTACGAGCAGTACTTC. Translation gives CASSTPGISYEQYF.

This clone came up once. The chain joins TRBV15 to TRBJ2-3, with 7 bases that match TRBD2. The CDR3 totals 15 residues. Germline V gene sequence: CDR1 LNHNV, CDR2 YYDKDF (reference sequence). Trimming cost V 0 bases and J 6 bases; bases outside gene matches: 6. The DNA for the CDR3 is TGTGCCACCAGCAGAGAGTCGGGGGAGGGTGATACGCAGTATTTT. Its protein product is CATSRESGEGDTQYF.

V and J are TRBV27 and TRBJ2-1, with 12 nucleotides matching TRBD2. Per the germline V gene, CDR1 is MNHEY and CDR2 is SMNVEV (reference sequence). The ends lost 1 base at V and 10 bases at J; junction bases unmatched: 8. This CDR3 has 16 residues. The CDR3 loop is CASSLLSLAGGREQFF. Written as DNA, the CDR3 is TGTGCCAGCAGTTTATTATCCCTAGCGGGGGGGAGAGAGCAGTTCTTC.

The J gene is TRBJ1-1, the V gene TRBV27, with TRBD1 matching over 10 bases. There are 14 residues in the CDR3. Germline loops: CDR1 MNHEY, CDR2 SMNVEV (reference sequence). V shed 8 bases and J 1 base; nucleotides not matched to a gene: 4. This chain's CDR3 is CASRGTGENTEAFF. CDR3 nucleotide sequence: TGTGCCAGCCGCGGGACAGGGGAGAACACTGAAGCTTTCTTT.

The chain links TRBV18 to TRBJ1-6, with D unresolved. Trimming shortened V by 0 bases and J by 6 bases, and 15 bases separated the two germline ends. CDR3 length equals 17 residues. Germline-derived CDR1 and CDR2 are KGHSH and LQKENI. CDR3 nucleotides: TGTGCCAGCTCACCACCCCCTGGGAGATCGGGTAATTCACCCCTCCACTTT. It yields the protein CASSPPPGRSGNSPLHF.

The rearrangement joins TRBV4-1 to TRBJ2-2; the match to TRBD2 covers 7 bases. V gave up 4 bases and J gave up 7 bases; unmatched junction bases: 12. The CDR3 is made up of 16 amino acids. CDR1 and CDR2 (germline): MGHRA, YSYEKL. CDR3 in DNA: TGCGCCAGCAGCCTTCGGACTAGTGATCCAATCGGGGAGCTGTTTTTT. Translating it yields CASSLRTSDPIGELFF.

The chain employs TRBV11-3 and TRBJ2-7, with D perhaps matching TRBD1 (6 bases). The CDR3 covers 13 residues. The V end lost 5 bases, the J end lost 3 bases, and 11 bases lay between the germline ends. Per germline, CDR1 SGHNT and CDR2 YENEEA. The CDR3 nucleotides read TGTGCCAGCAGCCCGGACAGCTACTACGAGCAGTACTTC. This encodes CASSPDSYYEQYF. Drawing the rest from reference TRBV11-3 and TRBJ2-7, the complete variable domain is EAGVVQSPRYKIIEKKQPVAFWCNPISGHNTLYWYLQNLGQGPELLIRYENEEAVDDSQLPKDRFSAERLKGVDSTLKIQPAELGDSAVYLCASSPDSYYEQYFGPGTRLTVT.

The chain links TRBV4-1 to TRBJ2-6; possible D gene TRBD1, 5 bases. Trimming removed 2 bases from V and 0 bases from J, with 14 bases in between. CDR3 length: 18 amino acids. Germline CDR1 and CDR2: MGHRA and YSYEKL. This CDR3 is CASSQKIGVHSGANVLTF. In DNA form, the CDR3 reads TGCGCCAGCAGCCAAAAAATAGGGGTTCACTCTGGGGCCAACGTCCTGACTTTC.

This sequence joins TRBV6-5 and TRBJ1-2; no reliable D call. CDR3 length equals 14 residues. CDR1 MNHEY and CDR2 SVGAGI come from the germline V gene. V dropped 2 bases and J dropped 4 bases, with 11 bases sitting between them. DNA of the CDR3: TGTGCCAGCAGTTACAGGCCGGAGCCCTATGGCTACACCTTC. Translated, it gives CASSYRPEPYGYTF.

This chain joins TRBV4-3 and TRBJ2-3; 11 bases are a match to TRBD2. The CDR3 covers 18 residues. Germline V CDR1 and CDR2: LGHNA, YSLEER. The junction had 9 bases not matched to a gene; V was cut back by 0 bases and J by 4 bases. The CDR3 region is CASSQDIMVAGGADTQYF. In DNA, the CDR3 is TGCGCCAGCAGCCAAGATATTATGGTAGCGGGGGGGGCAGATACGCAGTATTTT.

CDR3 protein: CASSVTGAGNTIYF. CDR3 DNA: TGTGCCAGCAGTGTTACGGGGGCTGGAAACACCATATATTTT. The chain has TRBV25-1 and TRBJ1-3, with D perhaps TRBD1 (5 bases). Germline CDR1 and CDR2: MGHDK and SYGVNS. V dropped 4 bases and J dropped 2 bases, with 9 bases sitting between them. CDR3 length: 14 residues.

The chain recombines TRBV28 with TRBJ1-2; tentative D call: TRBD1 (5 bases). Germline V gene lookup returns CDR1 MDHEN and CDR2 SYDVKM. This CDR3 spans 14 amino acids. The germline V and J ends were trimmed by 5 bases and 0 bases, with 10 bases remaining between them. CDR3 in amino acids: CASSRGLANYGYTF. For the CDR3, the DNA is TGTGCCAGCAGTAGGGGCTTAGCTAACTATGGCTACACCTTC.

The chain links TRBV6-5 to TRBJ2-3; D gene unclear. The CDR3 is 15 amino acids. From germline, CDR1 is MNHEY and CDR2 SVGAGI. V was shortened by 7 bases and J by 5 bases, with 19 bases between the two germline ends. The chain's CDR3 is CASNPRRVIGDTQYF. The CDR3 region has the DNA TGTGCCAGCAACCCAAGACGGGTAATTGGAGATACGCAGTATTTT.

The CDR3, as DNA: TGTGCCACCAGCAGAGAGGCTAGCGGGGGGTTGGGAGATACGCAGTATTTT. Residues: CATSREASGGLGDTQYF. The gene calls are TRBV15 and TRBJ2-3, with 11 positions matching TRBD2. With V trimmed by 0 bases and J by 5 bases, 7 bases remained unmatched. The CDR3 totals 17 residues. Germline V gives CDR1 LNHNV, CDR2 YYDKDF (reference sequence).

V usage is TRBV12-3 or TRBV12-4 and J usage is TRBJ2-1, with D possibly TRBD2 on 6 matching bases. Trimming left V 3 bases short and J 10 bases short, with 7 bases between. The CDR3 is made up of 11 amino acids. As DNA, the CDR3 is TGTGCCAGCAGTTTTGGGGGGGAGCAGTTCTTC. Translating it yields CASSFGGEQFF.

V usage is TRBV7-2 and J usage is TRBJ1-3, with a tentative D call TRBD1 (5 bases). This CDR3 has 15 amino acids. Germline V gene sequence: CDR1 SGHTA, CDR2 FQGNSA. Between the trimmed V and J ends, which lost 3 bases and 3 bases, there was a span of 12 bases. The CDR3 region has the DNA TGTGCCAGCAGCTTGGGGGGGGAAAGTGGAAACACCATATATTTT. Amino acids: CASSLGGESGNTIYF. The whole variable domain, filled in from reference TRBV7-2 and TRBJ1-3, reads GAGVSQSPSNKVTEKGKDVELRCDPISGHTALYWYRQSLGQGLEFLIYFQGNSAPDKSGLPSDRFSAERTGGSVSTLTIQRTQQEDSAVYLCASSLGGESGNTIYFGEGSWLTVV.

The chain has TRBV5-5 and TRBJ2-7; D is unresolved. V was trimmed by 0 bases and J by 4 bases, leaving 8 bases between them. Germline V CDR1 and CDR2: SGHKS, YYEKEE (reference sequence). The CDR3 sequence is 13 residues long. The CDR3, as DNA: TGTGCCAGCAGCTTGGGTGGCGGTTACGAGCAGTACGTC. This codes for CASSLGGGYEQYV.

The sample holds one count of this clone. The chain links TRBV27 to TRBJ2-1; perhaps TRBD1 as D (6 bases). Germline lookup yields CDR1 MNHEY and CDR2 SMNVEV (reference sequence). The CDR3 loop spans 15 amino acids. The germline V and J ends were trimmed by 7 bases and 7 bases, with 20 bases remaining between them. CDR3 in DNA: TGTGCCAGCAAGGAACAGGGTAAGAAGGGGAATGAGCAGTTCTTC. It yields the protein CASKEQGKKGNEQFF.

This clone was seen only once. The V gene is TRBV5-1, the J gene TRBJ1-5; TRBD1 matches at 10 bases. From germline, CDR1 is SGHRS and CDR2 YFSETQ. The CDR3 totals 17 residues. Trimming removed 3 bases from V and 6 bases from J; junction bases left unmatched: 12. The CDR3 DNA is TGCGCCAGCAGCTGGAGTCCATTGGGACAGGGGTTTCAGCCCCAGCATTTT. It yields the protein CASSWSPLGQGFQPQHF.

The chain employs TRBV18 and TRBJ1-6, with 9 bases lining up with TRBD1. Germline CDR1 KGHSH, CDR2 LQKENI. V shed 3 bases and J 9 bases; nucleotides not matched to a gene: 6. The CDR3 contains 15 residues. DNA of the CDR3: TGTGCCAGCTCACCGGCGGACAGGGGTTCTTCACCCCTCCACTTT. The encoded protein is CASSPADRGSSPLHF.

CDR3 coding DNA: TGTGCCGCGGGGGGGGACAGTGGCGAAAAACTGTTTTTT. Protein product: CAAGGDSGEKLFF. The chain recombines TRBV10-3 with TRBJ1-4, with 7 bases lining up with TRBD1. J gave up 8 bases and V 11 bases, and 11 bases lay outside the gene matches. The CDR3 contains 13 residues. Looked up from germline, CDR1 is ENHRY and CDR2 is SYGVKD.

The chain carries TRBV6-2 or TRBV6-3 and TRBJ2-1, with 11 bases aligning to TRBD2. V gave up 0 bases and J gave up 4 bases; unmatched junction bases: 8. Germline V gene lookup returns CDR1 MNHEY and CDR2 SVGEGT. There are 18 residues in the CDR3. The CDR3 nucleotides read TGTGCCAGCAGTTACTCGCCCCCGACTAGCGGGGTATACAATGAGCAGTTCTTC. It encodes CASSYSPPTSGVYNEQFF.